A single sample is the source of the 26 T cell receptor beta chains below, sequenced in a study of control samples from healthy donors and cancer patients. Sequencing was performed with immunoSEQ multiplex PCR; in TCRdb, only in-frame clones are kept and a portion is missing. The sample comprises around 42,000 clones, around 78% of which are singletons, and about half rests with the top ten. Sequencing was performed on blood. The receptors shown here come from a man between 60 and 75 years old in good health.

This chain links TRBV19 with TRBJ2-1; TRBD2 aligns across 10 bases. This CDR3 is built from 20 residues. J gave up 5 bases and V 8 bases, and 24 bases lay outside the gene matches. Germline assignment: CDR1 LNHDA and CDR2 SQIVND (reference sequence). The CDR3 region is CASSTSGTRASGRTDNEQFF. Written as DNA, the CDR3 is TGTGCCAGTTCAACTAGCGGGACCCGGGCGAGCGGGAGGACGGACAATGAGCAGTTCTTC.

This clone was counted a few times. The chain is built from TRBV15 and TRBJ1-5; 8 nucleotides line up with TRBD1. The CDR3 is made up of 15 amino acids. V dropped 5 bases and J dropped 1; count of bases not matched to a gene: 4. The germline gives CDR1 LNHNV, CDR2 YYDKDF (reference sequence). The CDR3, as DNA: TGTGCCACCAGCCCGGGACAGGTAAGCAATCAGCCCCAGCATTTT. This sequence encodes CATSPGQVSNQPQHF.

This clone was counted a few times. CDR3: CASSPDRNNSPLHF. The DNA of the CDR3 is TGCGCCAGCAGCCCTGACAGGAATAATTCACCCCTCCACTTT. The chain carries TRBV4-1 and TRBJ1-6, with D possibly matching TRBD1 (6 bases). CDR3 length equals 14 residues. Germline V lookup: CDR1 MGHRA, CDR2 YSYEKL. Deletions cut 4 bases from V and 5 bases from J, with 9 bases between.

The chain employs TRBV6-6 and TRBJ1-5, with D hard to call. Between the trimmed V and J ends, which lost 5 bases and 0 bases, there was a span of 5 bases. This CDR3 comprises 13 residues. The germline V gene encodes CDR1 MNHNY and CDR2 SVGAGI (reference sequence). The CDR3 region is CASSVYSNQPQHF. CDR3 in DNA: TGTGCCAGCAGTGTTTATAGCAATCAGCCCCAGCATTTT.

This clone was seen just once. The chain uses TRBV7-9 and TRBJ2-1; D might be TRBD2 (6 bases). The CDR3 contains 17 residues. Germline CDR1 reads SEHNR; CDR2 reads FQNEAQ (reference sequence). Trimming removed 2 bases at V and 1 base at J, with 15 bases between. The CDR3 reads CASSLRSAGRSYNEQFF. Written as DNA, the CDR3 is TGTGCCAGCAGCTTACGTAGCGCGGGAAGGTCCTACAATGAGCAGTTCTTC.

This chain uses TRBV6-5 with TRBJ2-3; 7 nucleotides match TRBD1. Germline trimming cut 8 bases from V and 3 bases from J; bases unmatched to any gene: 8. There are 14 residues in the CDR3. Germline loops: CDR1 MNHEY, CDR2 SVGAGI. CDR3 sequence reads: CASARDSGTDTQYF. CDR3 sequence (DNA): TGTGCCAGCGCCCGGGACAGTGGGACAGATACGCAGTATTTT.

The rearrangement joins TRBV3-1 (or the pseudogene TRBV3-2) to TRBJ1-6; 8 positions agree with TRBD1. Germline lookup yields CDR1 LGHDT and CDR2 YNNKEL (reference sequence). V lost 4 bases, J lost 6 bases, and 5 bases stayed unmatched. This CDR3 spans 15 amino acids. The CDR3 DNA reads as TGTGCCAGCAGCCCGATCGGACAGGGTAATTCACCCCTCCACTTT. Amino acids: CASSPIGQGNSPLHF.

V is TRBV24-1 and J is TRBJ2-3, with 12 bases aligning to TRBD2. With V trimmed by 4 bases and J by 0 bases, 7 bases remained unmatched. Germline V gene lookup returns CDR1 KGHDR and CDR2 SFDVKD. CDR3 length: 18 amino acids. The CDR3 DNA reads TGTGCCACCAGTGACCGACTAGCGGGGGACACTAGCACAGATACGCAGTATTTT. Translation: CATSDRLAGDTSTDTQYF.

The chain employs TRBV19 and TRBJ2-7, with D perhaps matching TRBD2 (6 bases). The CDR3 contains 13 residues. The germline CDR1 and CDR2 sequences are LNHDA and SQIVND (reference sequence). The V and J ends lost 5 bases and 5 bases respectively, with 13 bases between them. The CDR3 region is CASSSGGWDEQYF. The DNA for the CDR3 is TGTGCCAGTAGTTCCGGGGGTTGGGACGAGCAGTACTTC.

This clone was detected once. V gene TRBV6-6 combines with J gene TRBJ2-3, with 9 bases aligning to TRBD1. Trimming at V came to 4 bases and at J to 1 base, leaving 3 bases not matched to a gene. Germline V gives CDR1 MNHNY, CDR2 SVGAGI (reference sequence). This CDR3 has 15 residues. CDR3 sequence (DNA): TGTGCCAGCAGTTTCACAGGGGGCGGCACAGATACGCAGTATTTT. It yields the protein CASSFTGGGTDTQYF.

J is TRBJ1-2 and V is TRBV19; D might be TRBD1 (6 bases). The germline CDR1 and CDR2 sequences are LNHDA and SQIVND (reference sequence). The CDR3 loop spans 13 amino acids. Trimming took 9 bases from V and 6 from J, leaving 17 bases between them. The CDR3 protein is CASTPWGADGYTF. The CDR3 DNA reads as TGTGCCAGCACCCCTTGGGGGGCGGATGGCTACACCTTC.

This clone has only one observation. This chain links TRBV27 with TRBJ2-5; D could derive from TRBD1 or TRBD2 (5 bases each). The CDR3 covers 14 residues. V shed 2 bases and J shed 9 bases, with 16 bases lying between them. The germline gives CDR1 MNHEY, CDR2 SMNVEV (reference sequence). Here the CDR3 DNA reads TGTGCCAGCAGTTTACAGGCGTCTGGGACCCCCCAGTACTTC. This encodes CASSLQASGTPQYF.

The sample holds one count of this clone. The chain couples TRBV11-2 to TRBJ1-1, with D possibly matching TRBD1 (5 bases). Trimming cost V 1 base and J 2 bases, with 8 bases left between them. The CDR3 has 14 amino acids. Germline loops: CDR1 SGHAT, CDR2 FQNNGV. CDR3 region: CASSLGQLNTEAFF. CDR3 nucleotides: TGTGCCAGCAGCTTAGGACAGCTAAACACTGAAGCTTTCTTT. Supplemented by reference TRBV11-2 and TRBJ1-1, the full variable domain reads EAGVAQSPRYKIIEKRQSVAFWCNPISGHATLYWYQQILGQGPKLLIQFQNNGVVDDSQLPKDRFSAERLKGVDSTLKIQPAKLEDSAVYLCASSLGQLNTEAFFGQGTRLTVV.

The chain uses TRBV15 and TRBJ2-1; 10 bases are shared with TRBD2. Germline assignment: CDR1 LNHNV and CDR2 YYDKDF (reference sequence). The CDR3 loop spans 17 amino acids. V shed 0 bases and J 3 bases; nucleotides not matched to a gene: 5. The CDR3 region is CATSRELAGSLYNEQFF. The CDR3, as DNA: TGTGCCACCAGCAGAGAACTAGCGGGATCTCTCTACAATGAGCAGTTCTTC.

The V call is TRBV11-2, the J call TRBJ2-3; D perhaps matches TRBD2 (6 bases). The V and J ends lost 5 bases and 6 bases respectively, with 18 bases between them. The CDR3 runs to 15 residues. From germline, CDR1 is SGHAT and CDR2 FQNNGV. The CDR3 DNA is TGTGCCAGCAGCCTAAGGGGCGCGGGGTGGGATACGCAGTATTTT. This gives the protein CASSLRGAGWDTQYF.

About this clone itself: A much larger clone differs from this one at a single base, so this may be a read error. V gene TRBV6-6 combines with J gene TRBJ2-7; 15 bases align to TRBD2. This CDR3 region has 15 residues. Trimming removed 5 bases from V and 7 bases from J; junction bases left unmatched: 6. Germline V gene data show CDR1 as MNHNY and CDR2 as SVGAGI (reference sequence). The chain's CDR3 is CASSGLAGGRGEQYF. CDR3 nucleotides: TGTGCCAGCAGTGGACTAGCGGGGGGGCGGGGGGAGCAGTACTTC.

This chain joins TRBV28 and TRBJ1-6, with D perhaps TRBD1 (6 bases). The length of the CDR3 is 14 residues. Germline loops: CDR1 MDHEN, CDR2 SYDVKM. V dropped 8 bases and J dropped 9 bases, with 17 bases sitting between them. CDR3 region: CASYETGRASPLHF. As DNA, the CDR3 is TGTGCCAGCTATGAAACAGGGAGAGCTTCACCCCTCCACTTT.

This chain uses TRBV11-2 with TRBJ2-5; D unclear. Germline V CDR1 and CDR2: SGHAT, FQNNGV. Trimming removed 5 bases at V and 5 bases at J, with 9 bases between. The length of the CDR3 is 12 residues. DNA for the CDR3: TGTGCCAGCAGCCCAACCCTCGAGACCCAGTACTTC. It yields the protein CASSPTLETQYF.

V and J are TRBV5-5 and TRBJ2-5; no clear D. The CDR3 loop spans 14 amino acids. V gave up 0 bases and J gave up 1 base, with 7 bases separating them. Germline V lookup: CDR1 SGHKS, CDR2 YYEKEE (reference sequence). Written as DNA, the CDR3 is TGTGCCAGCAGCTTGGTCGGCAGCCAAGAGACCCAGTACTTC. Translating it yields CASSLVGSQETQYF.

Comments on this clone: This sample includes further DNA sequences coding for the same CDR3. V gene TRBV7-2 combines with J gene TRBJ2-3; 9 bases map to TRBD2. The CDR3 has 16 amino acids. J was trimmed by 5 bases and V by 2 bases; bases with no gene match: 8. The V gene's germline CDR1 is SGHTA and CDR2 FQGNSA. The CDR3 bases are TGTGCCAGCAGCTTAAGGGGCGGGGGGGCAAAAGATACGCAGTATTTT. Amino acids: CASSLRGGGAKDTQYF.

J is TRBJ2-3 and V is TRBV5-8; D uncertain. V lost 4 bases and J lost 1, with 16 bases in between. There are 16 residues in the CDR3. Looked up from germline, CDR1 is SGHTS and CDR2 is YDEGEE. DNA of the CDR3: TGTGCCAGCAGCCGAGAGACAAACCAAGGCACAGATACGCAGTATTTT. Translation: CASSRETNQGTDTQYF.

The chain employs TRBV28 and TRBJ1-2, with D unclear. Germline V gives CDR1 MDHEN, CDR2 SYDVKM. The CDR3 extends over 15 amino acids. V gave up 3 bases and J gave up 0 bases, with 11 bases separating them. The DNA of the CDR3 is TGTGCCAGCAGTTTTTGGGCGGGTACTAACTATGGCTACACCTTC. Translated: CASSFWAGTNYGYTF.

The chain is built from TRBV19 and TRBJ2-1, with D tentatively TRBD2 (5 bases). CDR1 is LNHDA, CDR2 SQIVND, per germline (reference sequence). V lost 7 bases, J lost 0 bases, and 16 bases lay in between. The CDR3 totals 16 residues. The CDR3 DNA follows: TGTGCCAGTACTAAACGAGGTACTAGCTCCTACAATGAGCAGTTCTTC. Translation gives CASTKRGTSSYNEQFF. The full variable domain, with the rest looked up from reference TRBV19 and TRBJ2-1, is DGGITQSPKYLFRKEGQNVTLSCEQNLNHDAMYWYRQDPGQGLRLIYYSQIVNDFQKGDIAEGYSVSREKKESFPLTVTSAQKNPTAFYLCASTKRGTSSYNEQFFGPGTRLTVL.

This clone appeared a few times. V is TRBV7-8 and J is TRBJ2-6; 8 nucleotides align to TRBD2. CDR3 length equals 18 residues. V dropped 1 base and J dropped 4; count of bases not matched to a gene: 9. Germline V gene data show CDR1 as SGHVS and CDR2 as FQNEAQ. The CDR3 is CASSLVGLDLSGANVLTF. DNA for the CDR3: TGTGCCAGCAGCTTAGTGGGACTAGACCTTTCCGGGGCCAACGTCCTGACTTTC.

The chain recombines TRBV3-1 (or the pseudogene TRBV3-2) with TRBJ1-2; the D gene is possibly TRBD1 (5 bases). The germline V and J ends were trimmed by 2 bases and 5 bases, with 18 bases remaining between them. The germline CDR1 and CDR2 sequences are LGHDT and YNNKEL (reference sequence). This CDR3 contains 16 residues. CDR3 in DNA: TGTGCCAGCAGCCAAAAGGGGTCGGGCAGGAGTTATGGCTACACCTTC. Translated: CASSQKGSGRSYGYTF.

This chain links TRBV20-1 with TRBJ1-2; no definite D call. From germline, CDR1 is DFQATT and CDR2 SNEGSKA (reference sequence). This CDR3 has 11 residues. Trimming took off 0 bases at V and 4 bases at J, with 3 bases between the two ends. The CDR3 coding sequence is TGCAGTGCTAGAGATAGCTATGGCTACACCTTC. It encodes CSARDSYGYTF.